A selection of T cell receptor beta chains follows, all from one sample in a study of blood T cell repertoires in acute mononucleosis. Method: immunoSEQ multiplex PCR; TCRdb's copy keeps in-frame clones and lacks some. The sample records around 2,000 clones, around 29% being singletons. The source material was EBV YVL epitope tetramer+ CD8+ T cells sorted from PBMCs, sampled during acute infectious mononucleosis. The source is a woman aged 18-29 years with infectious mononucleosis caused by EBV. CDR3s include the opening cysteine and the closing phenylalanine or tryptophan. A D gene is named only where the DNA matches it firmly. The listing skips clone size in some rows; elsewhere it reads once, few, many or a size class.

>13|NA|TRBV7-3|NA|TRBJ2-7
TGTGCCAGCAGCCCCGACCCCACGGGCGAGCAGTACTTC
CASSPDPTGEQYF
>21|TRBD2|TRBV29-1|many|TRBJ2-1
TGCAGCGTAGGAGGGACAGGGTCCGGGACTAGCGGGAGTATGTCCTACAATGAGCAGTTCTTC
CSVGGTGSGTSGSMSYNEQFF
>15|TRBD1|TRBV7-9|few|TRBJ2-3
TGTGCCAGCAGCTTAAGGCAGGGGGCGACAGATACGCAGTATTTT
CASSLRQGATDTQYF
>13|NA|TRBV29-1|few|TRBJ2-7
TGCAGTGCTCGCGGGACCGAGTTCTACGAGCAGTACTTC
CSARGTEFYEQYF
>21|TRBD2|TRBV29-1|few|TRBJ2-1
TGCAGCGTAGGAGGGTCAGTGTCCGGGACTATCGGGGCATACTCCTACAATGAGCAGTTCTTC
CSVGGSVSGTIGAYSYNEQFF
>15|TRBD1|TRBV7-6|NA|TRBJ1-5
TGTGCCAGCAGCTTGGGACAGGGAGAACATCAGCCCCAGCATTTT
CASSLGQGEHQPQHF
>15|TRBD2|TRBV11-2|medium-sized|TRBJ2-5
TGTGCCAGCAGCCCCTTTCCGGCTAGCGGAGAGACCCAGTACTTC
CASSPFPASGETQYF
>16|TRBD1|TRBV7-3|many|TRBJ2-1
TGTGCCAGCAGCTTATCGGGACAGAGCTCCTACAATGAGCAGTTCTTC
CASSLSGQSSYNEQFF
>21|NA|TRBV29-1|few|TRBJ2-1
TGCTGCGTAGGAGGGACAGGGTCCGGGACTAGGGGGGCATACTCCTACAATGAGCAGTTCTTC
CCVGGTGSGTRGAYSYNEQFF
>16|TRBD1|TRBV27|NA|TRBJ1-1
TGTGCCAGGAGTTTTCTGGGACAGTCAATGAACACTGAAGCTTTCTTT
CARSFLGQSMNTEAFF
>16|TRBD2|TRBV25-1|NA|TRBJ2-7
TGTGCCAGCAGTTATGCGCTAGCGGGAGGTCGCTACGAGCAGTACTTC
CASSYALAGGRYEQYF
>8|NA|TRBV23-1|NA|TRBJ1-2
TGCGCCGATGGAGGCTACACCTTC
CADGGYTF
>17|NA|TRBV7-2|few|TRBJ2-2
NA
CASTPPLASFTGELFFF
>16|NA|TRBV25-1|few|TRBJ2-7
TGTGCCAGCAGTTTAACGATCAGGGAACCTTCCTACGAGCAGTACTTC
CASSLTIREPSYEQYF
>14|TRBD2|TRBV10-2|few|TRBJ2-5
TGTGCCAGCAGCCGCCTTAGCGGGCAAGAGACCCAGTACTTC
CASSRLSGQETQYF
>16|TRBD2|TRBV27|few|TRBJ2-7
TGTGCCAGCGGGGGGGTGGTGCCTAGCGGGGGCACCGAGCAGTACTTC
CASGGVVPSGGTEQYF
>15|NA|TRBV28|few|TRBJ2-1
TGTGCCAGCAGCTTAGATATACTCTCCTACAATGAGCAGTTCTTC
CASSLDILSYNEQFF
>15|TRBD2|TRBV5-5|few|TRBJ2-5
TGTGCCAGCAGCCCCTTTCCGGCTAGCGGAGAGACCCAGTACTTC
CASSPFPASGETQYF
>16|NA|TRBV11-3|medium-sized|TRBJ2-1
TGTGCCAGCAGCTTTCAGGGGATGGGCTCCTACAATGAGCAGTTCTTC
CASSFQGMGSYNEQFF
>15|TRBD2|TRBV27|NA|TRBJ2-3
TGTGCCAGCAGCGAACTAGCGGGAGTGGGAGATACGCAGTATTTT
CASSELAGVGDTQYF
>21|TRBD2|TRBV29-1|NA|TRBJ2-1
TGCAGCGTAGGAGGGACAGGGTCCGGGACTAGCGGGGCATACTCCTACAACGACCAGTTCTTC
CSVGGTGSGTSGAYSYNDQFF
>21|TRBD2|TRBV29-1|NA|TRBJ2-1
TGCTGCGTAGGAGGGTCAGGGTCCGGGACTAGCGGGGCATACTCCTACAATGAGCAGTTCTTC
CCVGGSGSGTSGAYSYNEQFF
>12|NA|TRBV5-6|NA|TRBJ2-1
TGTGCCAGCACCCTAAGCGGGTGGGAGCAGTTCTTC
CASTLSGWEQFF
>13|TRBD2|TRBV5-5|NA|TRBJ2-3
TGTGCCAGCAGCTCGACTAGCGCAGATACGCAGTATTTT
CASSSTSADTQYF
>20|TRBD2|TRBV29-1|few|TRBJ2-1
TGCAGCGTAGGGACAGGGTCCGGGACTAGCGGGGCATACTCCTACAATGAGCAGTTCTTC
CSVGTGSGTSGAYSYNEQFF
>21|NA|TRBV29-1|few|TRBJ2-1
TGCTGCGTAGGAGGGACAGGGTCCGGGACTAGCTGGTCATACTCCTACAATGAGCAGTTCTTC
CCVGGTGSGTSWSYSYNEQFF
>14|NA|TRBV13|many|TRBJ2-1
TGTGCCAGCAGCCCGAATCTCGGGTTGAATGAGCAGTTCTTC
CASSPNLGLNEQFF